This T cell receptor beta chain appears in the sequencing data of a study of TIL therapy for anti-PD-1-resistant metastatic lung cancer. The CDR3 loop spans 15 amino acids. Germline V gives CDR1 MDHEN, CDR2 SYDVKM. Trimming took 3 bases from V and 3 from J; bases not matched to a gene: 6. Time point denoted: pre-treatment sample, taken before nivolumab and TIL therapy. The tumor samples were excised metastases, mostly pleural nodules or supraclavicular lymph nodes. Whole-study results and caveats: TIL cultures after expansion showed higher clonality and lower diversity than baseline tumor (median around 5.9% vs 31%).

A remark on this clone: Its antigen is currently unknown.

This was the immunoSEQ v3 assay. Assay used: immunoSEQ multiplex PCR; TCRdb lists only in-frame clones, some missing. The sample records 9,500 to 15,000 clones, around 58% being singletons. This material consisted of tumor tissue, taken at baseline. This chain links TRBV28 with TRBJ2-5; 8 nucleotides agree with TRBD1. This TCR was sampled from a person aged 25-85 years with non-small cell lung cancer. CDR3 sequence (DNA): TGTGCCAGCAGTTTCCCAACGACAGGGGAAGAGACCCAGTACTTC. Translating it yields CASSFPTTGEETQYF.